This TCR beta chain was sequenced for a study of T-cell memory formation after mild COVID-19. A remark on this clonotype: Its antigen is not identified.

The 5'RACE method, run with constant-segment primers, produced TCR alpha and TCR beta cDNA libraries (carrying sample barcodes and UMIs). One entry per CDR3 protein, called by TCRdb with MiXCR from the 5' RACE reads. The sample gives roughly 600,000 distinct CDR3 sequences, more than 15% of which show up once; around 13% is in the top ten. Germline V gene sequence: CDR1 SGHTA, CDR2 FQGNSA. The CDR3 is made up of 15 amino acids. Trimming at V came to 6 bases and at J to 4 bases, leaving 10 bases not matched to a gene. Overall study results and limits: The study detected some responding clones in pre-infection memory, suggesting cross-reactive memory joined.

This chain connects TRBV7-2 to TRBJ1-2; 8 positions agree with TRBD1. This TCR was recovered from an adult woman who had mild COVID-19 (a few samples of this study predate the infection). Cell type and time point are not known. The sequenced sample consisted of PBMCs or a T cell subset sorted from them (not recorded which). CDR3 loop: CASRNATGAPYGYTF. The CDR3 DNA reads as TGTGCCAGCAGGAACGCGACAGGGGCCCCCTATGGCTACACCTTC.